This TCR beta chain was sequenced for a study of T cell clones after liver transplantation. Study conclusions and caveats: Graft donor-reactive T cells possibly entered the graft instead of undergoing deletion. Donor-reactive sequences fell more than third party-reactive ones, suggesting partial deletion.

The protocol was immunoSEQ multiplex PCR, while the TCRdb copy is restricted to in-frame clones and leaves out a portion. Of tens of thousands of clones listed, approximately 82% are singletons. As for this clone: Its antigen is unidentified.

The input for sequencing was CD4+ T cells from blood, taken at the 22-month timepoint. This TCR was sampled from a human patient who received a liver transplant. Some T cells may have come from the graft donor.

CDR3 sequence (DNA): TGTGCCTGGAGCCCTCGGGATACGCAGTATTTT. This codes for CAWSPRDTQYF. The V and J genes are TRBV30 and TRBJ2-3; no firm D call. Per germline, CDR1 GTSNPN and CDR2 SVGIG (reference sequence). Trimming removed 3 bases from V and 6 bases from J, with 7 bases in between. The CDR3 spans 11 residues.